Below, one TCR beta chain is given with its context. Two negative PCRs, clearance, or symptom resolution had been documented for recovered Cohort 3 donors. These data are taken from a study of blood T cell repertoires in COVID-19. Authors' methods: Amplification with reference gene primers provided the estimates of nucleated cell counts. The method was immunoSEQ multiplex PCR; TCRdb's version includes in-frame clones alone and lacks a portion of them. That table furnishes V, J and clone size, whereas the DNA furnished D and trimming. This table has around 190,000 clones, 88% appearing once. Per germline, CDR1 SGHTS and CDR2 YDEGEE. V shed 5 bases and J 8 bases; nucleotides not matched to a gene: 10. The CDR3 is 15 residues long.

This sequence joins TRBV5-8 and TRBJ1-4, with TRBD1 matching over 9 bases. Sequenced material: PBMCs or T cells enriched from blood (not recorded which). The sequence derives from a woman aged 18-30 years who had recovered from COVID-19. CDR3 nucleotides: TGTGCCAGCAGTTCCTTTGGGACAGGGTACGAAAAACTGTTTTTT. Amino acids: CASSSFGTGYEKLFF. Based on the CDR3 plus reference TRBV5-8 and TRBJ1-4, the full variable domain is EAGVTQSPTHLIKTRGQQATLRCSPISGHTSVYWYQQALGLGLQFLLWYDEGEERNRGNFPPRFSGRQFPNYSSELNVNALELEDSALYLCASSSFGTGYEKLFFGSGTQLSVL.